This T cell receptor beta chain emerged from a study of control samples from healthy donors and cancer patients. As concerns this clone: Other nucleotide sequences from this sample produce the same CDR3.

Produced via immunoSEQ multiplex PCR; TCRdb's table is partial and in-frame only. In the table there are around 130,000 clones, approximately 95% of which are singletons. V was clipped by 4 bases and J by 4 bases, with 13 bases between them. The CDR3 totals 13 residues. CDR1 is SQVTM and CDR2 is ANQGSEA in the germline V gene. Sequencing used blood. V gene TRBV29-1 combines with J gene TRBJ1-1, with D maybe TRBD1 (6 bases). This receptor was obtained from a man younger than 40 in good health. For the CDR3, the DNA is TGCAGCGTTGTACAGGGTTCGAGCACTGAAGCTTTCTTT. Translated, it gives CSVVQGSSTEAFF.